This TCR beta chain emerged from a study of technical replicates of blood from a few donors. Produced via immunoSEQ multiplex PCR; TCRdb's table is partial and in-frame only. This sample has 70,000 to 85,000 clones; 92% occur once, and the top ten carry roughly 0.41%. The ends lost 1 base at V and 3 bases at J; junction bases unmatched: 6. Germline lookup yields CDR1 GTSNPN and CDR2 SVGIG (reference sequence). This CDR3 region has 15 residues. The sequence came from a human donor in good health. Sequencing was performed on T cells isolated from PBMCs. The genes are TRBV30 and TRBJ2-1; 7 bases match TRBD2. CDR3 in amino acids: CAWSGGAGIYNEQFF. Here the CDR3 DNA reads TGTGCCTGGAGTGGGGGAGCGGGAATCTACAATGAGCAGTTCTTC.